These 15 T cell receptor beta chains came from one sample sequenced in a study of cytomegalovirus exposure and HLA in healthy donors. 60 Vbeta and 13 Jbeta primers were used in PCR. Measured with immunoSEQ multiplex PCR; TCRdb has only the in-frame clones, and not every one. The repertoire holds around 200,000 clones, with more than 80% as singletons. The sample consisted of PBMCs. Receptors originate from a woman aged 45-59 years in good health and CMV-seropositive.

The chain uses TRBV9 and TRBJ2-1, with 9 bases identical to TRBD2. Unmatched junction bases numbered 5, after V lost 0 bases and J lost 7 bases. Germline V gives CDR1 SGDLS, CDR2 YYNGEE. This CDR3 comprises 15 residues. The CDR3 bases are TGTGCCAGCAGCGTAGGGGGGCGGGGGGGTAATGAGCAGTTCTTC. As protein: CASSVGGRGGNEQFF.

Only a few counts were recorded for this clone. The chain combines TRBV4-1 with TRBJ1-5; 7 bases align to TRBD1. V dropped 8 bases and J dropped 0; count of bases not matched to a gene: 4. In germline, CDR1 is MGHRA, CDR2 YSYEKL. This CDR3 spans 14 amino acids. The CDR3 is CASGQAYSNQPQHF. The CDR3, as DNA: TGCGCCAGCGGACAGGCTTATAGCAATCAGCCCCAGCATTTT.

The chain recombines TRBV7-3 with TRBJ1-6; D possibly corresponds to TRBD1 (5 bases). Germline CDR1 reads SGHTA; CDR2 reads FQGTGA. This CDR3 is 15 amino acids long. The V end was cut by 4 bases, the J end by 4 bases, with 11 bases between. DNA for the CDR3: TGTGCCAGCAGCTCGTCGACAGTATATAATTCACCCCTCCACTTT. Protein product: CASSSSTVYNSPLHF.

The rearrangement joins TRBV14 to TRBJ2-1, with 10 bases fitting TRBD2. The V gene's germline CDR1 is SGHDN and CDR2 FVKESK. The CDR3 spans 15 residues. Germline trimming cut 2 bases from V and 6 bases from J; bases unmatched to any gene: 4. CDR3 amino acids: CASSQWTSGPNEQFF. The CDR3 DNA sequence: TGTGCCAGCAGCCAATGGACTAGCGGTCCCAATGAGCAGTTCTTC.

This clone was picked up a small number of times. V usage is TRBV7-2 and J usage is TRBJ1-6; D not resolved. Germline CDR1 is SGHTA and CDR2 is FQGNSA. The germline V and J ends were trimmed by 4 bases and 11 bases, with 12 bases remaining between them. This CDR3 contains 13 residues. The CDR3 spells CASSSREGAPLHF. In DNA form, the CDR3 reads TGTGCCAGCAGCTCTCGAGAGGGAGCACCCCTCCACTTT.

The V call is TRBV6-6, the J call TRBJ1-6; 9 bases align to TRBD1. CDR3 length: 14 amino acids. Trimming cost V 6 bases and J 5 bases; bases outside gene matches: 2. CDR1 MNHNY and CDR2 SVGAGI come from the germline V gene (reference sequence). CDR3 region: CASRGTGNNSPLHF. The CDR3 DNA is TGTGCCAGCAGGGGGACAGGGAATAATTCACCCCTCCACTTT.

The rearrangement links TRBV10-2 to TRBJ2-7; 8 bases line up with TRBD1. V lost 6 bases, J lost 6 bases, and 10 bases stayed unmatched. The CDR3 loop spans 14 amino acids. The germline gives CDR1 WSHSY, CDR2 SAAADI. CDR3 in DNA: TGCGCCAGCAGGACAGGACAGGGATCAGGCGAGCAGTACTTC. Residues: CASRTGQGSGEQYF.

This rearrangement joins TRBV10-1 to TRBJ2-3; tentatively, D is TRBD2 (5 bases). Trimming shortened V by 0 bases and J by 4 bases, and 11 bases separated the two germline ends. CDR3 size: 15 residues. Germline values: CDR1 WNHNN, CDR2 SYGVQD (reference sequence). This CDR3 is CASSESSRGADTQYF. CDR3 in DNA: TGCGCCAGCAGTGAGTCGAGTCGGGGAGCAGATACGCAGTATTTT.

This chain uses TRBV11-3 with TRBJ1-4, with unresolved D. Germline V gene data show CDR1 as SGHNT and CDR2 as YENEEA. V was pared by 5 bases and J by 4 bases, with 8 bases between. The CDR3 is 13 amino acids. CDR3 in DNA: TGTGCCAGCAGCCTCGGAGTTAATGAAAAACTGTTTTTT. It yields the protein CASSLGVNEKLFF.

The chain recombines TRBV5-8 with TRBJ2-5; 10 bases are a match to TRBD2. The germline gives CDR1 SGHTS, CDR2 YDEGEE. After removal of 4 bases from V and 1 base from J, the junction contained 7 bases not matched to a gene. There are 16 residues in the CDR3. The CDR3 reads CASSPGVAGGQETQYF. The CDR3 DNA reads TGTGCCAGCAGCCCCGGGGTAGCGGGGGGCCAAGAGACCCAGTACTTC.

The DNA for the CDR3 is TGTGCCAGCAGTGAGGTGGCCGAACCCCTCCACTTT. Its protein product is CASSEVAEPLHF. The chain has TRBV25-1 and TRBJ1-6; D not resolved. Trimming pared 3 bases from V and 12 bases from J, leaving 9 bases between. The CDR3 spans 12 residues. Germline values: CDR1 MGHDK, CDR2 SYGVNS.

The chain carries TRBV5-4 and TRBJ2-7; 8 bases are shared with TRBD2. V trimming: 4 bases; J trimming: 0 bases; junction bases outside the gene matches: 6. The length of the CDR3 is 15 residues. Germline-derived CDR1 and CDR2 are SGHNT and YYREEE (reference sequence). CDR3 nucleotide sequence: TGTGCCAGCAGCCCCTCAGCGGGGGTCTCCTACGAGCAGTACTTC. Its translation: CASSPSAGVSYEQYF.

Points on this clone: This sample includes further DNA sequences coding for the same CDR3. The rearrangement uses TRBV9 and TRBJ2-2; D is unresolved. Germline-derived CDR1 and CDR2 are SGDLS and YYNGEE. V shed 2 bases and J shed 5 bases, with 7 bases lying between them. This CDR3 contains 13 residues. Here the CDR3 reads CASSVGPTGELFF. CDR3 DNA: TGTGCCAGCAGCGTTGGGCCGACCGGGGAGCTGTTTTTT.

For this clone: The sample has other DNA sequences that encode this CDR3 too. Here the CDR3 DNA reads TGTGCCAGCAGAAGGACAGGGGGCTCTAACACTGAAGCTTTCTTT. Amino acid sequence: CASRRTGGSNTEAFF. The chain carries TRBV5-4 and TRBJ1-1, with TRBD1 identical over 11 bases. The CDR3 is 15 amino acids. Germline CDR1 reads SGHNT; CDR2 reads YYREEE (reference sequence). Trimming removed 5 bases from V and 2 bases from J; junction bases left unmatched: 5.

V usage is TRBV27 and J usage is TRBJ2-7, with 7 nucleotides matching TRBD1. The CDR3 sequence is 15 residues long. The ends lost 2 bases at V and 6 bases at J; junction bases unmatched: 10. CDR1 and CDR2 (germline): MNHEY, SMNVEV (reference sequence). CDR3 loop: CASSLVRQGVGEQYF. CDR3 nucleotide sequence: TGTGCCAGCAGTTTAGTCCGGCAGGGGGTGGGCGAGCAGTACTTC.